What follows are 25 T cell receptor beta chains derived from one specimen sequenced in a study of shared clonotypes between healthy human individuals. Profiling relied on immunoSEQ multiplex PCR, and the TCRdb table lists in-frame clones only, not all of them. The sample lists a few hundred thousand clones, 60% to 80% occurring once. Material for sequencing was PBMCs. The receptors here all came from a woman aged 40 to 55 in good health. Some clones in this sample may be carry-over from other donors' samples.

Concerning this clone: A far larger clone differs by one base, so this is likely a read error. As the CDR3 is not closed by the conserved phenylalanine or tryptophan, this likely results from a read error. This sequence joins TRBV15 and TRBJ2-7; no definite D call. The V and J ends lost 0 bases and 5 bases respectively, with 5 bases between them. CDR1 is LNHNV, CDR2 YYDKDF, per germline (reference sequence). This CDR3 comprises 12 residues. CDR3 coding DNA: TGTGCCACCAGCAGAGATGAGGACGAGCAGTACTCC. Protein: CATSRDEDEQYS.

With regard to this clone: This likely came from a read error, as a far larger clone is one base away. In the same sample, other DNA sequences code for this CDR3. The J gene is TRBJ2-2, the V gene TRBV29-1; 10 bases match TRBD1. Germline CDR1 SQVTM, CDR2 ANQGSEA. The CDR3 spans 13 residues. CDR3 residues: CSAGTGDTGELFF. The CDR3 nucleotides read TGCAGCGCTGGGACAGGGGACACCGGGGAGCTGTTCTTT.

This clone was detected only a few times. The chain recombines TRBV4-1 with TRBJ2-2, with D possibly TRBD1 on 5 matching bases. Germline V gene data show CDR1 as MGHRA and CDR2 as YSYEKL. This CDR3 is 14 amino acids long. V was shortened by 5 bases and J by 2 bases, with 9 bases between the two germline ends. CDR3 amino acids: CASSTGLNTGELFF. In DNA form, the CDR3 reads TGCGCCAGCAGCACAGGCCTAAACACCGGGGAGCTGTTTTTT.

Only a few counts were recorded for this clone. J is TRBJ1-1 and V is TRBV5-5; 8 bases agree with TRBD1. The CDR3 loop spans 15 amino acids. Germline loops: CDR1 SGHKS, CDR2 YYEKEE (reference sequence). V dropped 3 bases and J dropped 4; count of bases not matched to a gene: 8. CDR3 protein: CASSSTRTGPTEAFF. As DNA, the CDR3 is TGTGCCAGCAGCTCTACCCGGACAGGGCCCACTGAAGCTTTCTTT.

V is TRBV6-5 and J is TRBJ1-2, with 7 bases that match TRBD1. CDR1 and CDR2 from the germline V gene are MNHEY and SVGAGI. With V trimmed by 7 bases and J by 8 bases, 13 bases remained unmatched. This CDR3 region has 14 residues. CDR3 bases: TGTGCCAGCACCGCGGCAGGGGGAGGGCGAGGCTACACCTTC. It specifies CASTAAGGGRGYTF.

The gene calls are TRBV10-1 and TRBJ1-2; D is undetermined. This CDR3 contains 15 residues. Trimming stripped 5 bases from V and 4 bases from J, with 17 bases between. The germline CDR1 and CDR2 sequences are WNHNN and SYGVQD (reference sequence). This CDR3 is CASSICARKTYGYTF. DNA for the CDR3: TGCGCCAGCAGTATTTGTGCGCGAAAGACCTATGGCTACACCTTC.

The V call is TRBV7-2, the J call TRBJ1-2; a possible D gene is TRBD1 (5 bases). The V end lost 5 bases, the J end lost 10 bases, and 20 bases lay between the germline ends. This CDR3 is built from 14 residues. Germline V gene data show CDR1 as SGHTA and CDR2 as FQGNSA. CDR3 DNA sequence: TGTGCCAGCAGCCCCAGCGGTGCAGGGAACGACTACACCTTC. This encodes CASSPSGAGNDYTF.

The gene calls are TRBV27 and TRBJ1-5, with D uncertain. Germline V gene lookup returns CDR1 MNHEY and CDR2 SMNVEV (reference sequence). The V and J ends lost 5 bases and 1 base respectively, with 15 bases between them. CDR3 length: 16 residues. CDR3 DNA sequence: TGTGCCAGCAGTCCCCGGGAGCCAGCAAGCAATCAGCCCCAGCATTTT. Translation gives CASSPREPASNQPQHF.

Comments on this clone: A far larger clone is one base from this, pointing to a likely read error. The V and J genes are TRBV2 and TRBJ1-1; D gene ambiguous. The CDR3 has 12 amino acids. Germline V CDR1 and CDR2: SNHLY, FYNNEI. The CDR3 DNA reads as TGTGCCGGCAGTGAGCGAAGCACTGAAGCTTTCTTT. This sequence encodes CAGSERSTEAFF.

Worth noting for this clone: The sample carries other DNA sequences with the same CDR3. The rearrangement uses TRBV5-1 and TRBJ1-4; D gene unclear. There are 13 residues in the CDR3. CDR1 is SGHRS, CDR2 YFSETQ, per germline. The ends were cut back, 5 bases at V and 1 base at J, with 6 bases in the middle. CDR3 amino acids: CASRRETNEKLFF. CDR3 DNA sequence: TGCGCCAGCAGAAGAGAAACTAATGAAAAACTGTTTTTT.

This clone was detected a few times. The chain combines TRBV4-2 with TRBJ2-1; 9 positions match TRBD1. V gave up 3 bases and J gave up 1 base; unmatched junction bases: 10. The germline V gene encodes CDR1 LGHNA and CDR2 YNFKEQ. CDR3 length: 18 residues. This chain's CDR3 is CASSQDPTGGASYNEQFF. Written as DNA, the CDR3 is TGTGCCAGCAGCCAGGACCCTACAGGGGGCGCATCCTACAATGAGCAGTTCTTC.

The chain uses TRBV2 and TRBJ1-2, with a weak D call TRBD1 (5 bases). The CDR3 is 12 amino acids. CDR1 and CDR2 from the germline V gene are SNHLY and FYNNEI. Trimming removed 2 bases from V and 7 bases from J, with 8 bases in between. CDR3 nucleotides: TGTGCCAGCAGTGAAAGAAGGGGTGGCTACACCTTC. Amino acids: CASSERRGGYTF. Variable domain in full (rest from reference TRBV2 and TRBJ1-2): EPEVTQTPSHQVTQMGQEVILRCVPISNHLYFYWYRQILGQKVEFLVSFYNNEISEKSEIFDDQFSVERPDGSNFTLKIRSTKLEDSAMYFCASSERRGGYTFGSGTRLTVV.

CDR3 nucleotide sequence: TGTGCCAGCAGCTCCCACCGCAGGGGGGGTGGCGGCTACACCTTC. Amino acid sequence: CASSSHRRGGGGYTF. The V call is TRBV7-3, the J call TRBJ1-2, with TRBD1 matching over 7 bases. V lost 4 bases, J lost 8 bases, and 13 bases stayed unmatched. CDR3 length: 15 residues. CDR1 and CDR2 from the germline V gene are SGHTA and FQGTGA.

The chain is built from TRBV4-1 and TRBJ1-2; no clear D gene. The V gene lost 0 bases and the J gene lost 7 bases, with 15 bases spanning the gap. Germline CDR1 is MGHRA and CDR2 is YSYEKL. The CDR3 covers 15 residues. CDR3 residues: CASSQDPGTSGGYTF. Here the CDR3 DNA reads TGCGCCAGCAGCCAAGATCCAGGTACTAGCGGTGGCTACACCTTC.

The rearrangement links TRBV5-1 to TRBJ1-3, with 8 bases identical to TRBD1. Germline V gene sequence: CDR1 SGHRS, CDR2 YFSETQ. With 4 bases clipped from V and 2 bases from J, the junction kept 8 bases outside the gene matches. The CDR3 contains 16 residues. CDR3: CASSAAGTGTGNTIYF. CDR3 nucleotides: TGCGCCAGCAGCGCTGCCGGGACAGGCACTGGAAACACCATATATTTT.

There are many counts of this clone. This chain joins TRBV5-1 and TRBJ2-5, with no clear D. This CDR3 contains 14 residues. Between the trimmed V and J ends, which lost 4 bases and 5 bases, there was a span of 15 bases. Germline V gene sequence: CDR1 SGHRS, CDR2 YFSETQ. The CDR3, as DNA: TGCGCCAGCAGCCCGGCTCTCTCTGGGGAGACCCAGTACTTC. Its protein product is CASSPALSGETQYF.

This chain links TRBV9 with TRBJ1-4; possibly TRBD1 for D (5 bases). Germline assignment: CDR1 SGDLS and CDR2 YYNGEE. The length of the CDR3 is 13 residues. V lost 0 bases to trimming and J lost 7 bases, with 7 bases between them. CDR3 DNA: TGTGCCAGCAGCGTAGCCGGGGGTGAAAAACTGTTTTTT. It codes for CASSVAGGEKLFF.

The CDR3: CAWSPRRDLYSNQPQHF. CDR3 bases: TGTGCCTGGAGTCCGAGACGGGATCTGTATAGCAATCAGCCCCAGCATTTT. This chain uses TRBV30 with TRBJ1-5; D is undetermined. The germline V and J ends were trimmed by 2 bases and 0 bases, with 17 bases remaining between them. Per germline, CDR1 GTSNPN and CDR2 SVGIG (reference sequence). The CDR3 runs 17 residues.

The rearrangement uses TRBV7-3 and TRBJ2-5; 9 bases align to TRBD1. Unmatched junction bases numbered 9, after V lost 1 base and J lost 6 bases. Per the germline V gene, CDR1 is SGHTA and CDR2 is FQGTGA. The CDR3 totals 16 residues. The chain's CDR3 is CASSLKSGTGWQTQYF. The CDR3, as DNA: TGTGCCAGCAGCTTAAAATCTGGGACAGGGTGGCAGACCCAGTACTTC.

This chain uses TRBV19 with TRBJ1-2; 7 bases fit TRBD1. This CDR3 comprises 14 residues. Germline V gene sequence: CDR1 LNHDA, CDR2 SQIVND (reference sequence). J lost 4 bases, V lost 5 bases, and 7 bases had no gene match. CDR3 nucleotide sequence: TGTGCCAGTAGTTTCAGGACAGGAGGCTATGGCTACACCTTC. Its protein is CASSFRTGGYGYTF.

The CDR3 DNA follows: TGTGCCAGCAGCTATCTAGCGACGTCCTACGAGCAGTACTTC. This encodes CASSYLATSYEQYF. The chain couples TRBV7-2 to TRBJ2-7; TRBD2 is a possible D gene (6 bases). This CDR3 spans 14 amino acids. Germline loops: CDR1 SGHTA, CDR2 FQGNSA. Trimming took 4 bases from V and 1 from J, leaving 11 bases between them.

The sample holds one count of this clone. A far larger clone is only one base removed, so a read error is likely. The V call is TRBV30, the J call TRBJ2-7; 8 bases are shared with TRBD1. The CDR3 loop spans 15 amino acids. Trimming removed 2 bases from V and 7 bases from J; junction bases left unmatched: 13. Germline V gene sequence: CDR1 GTSNPN, CDR2 SVGIG (reference sequence). CDR3 amino acids: CAWSRGQGRVEEQYF. CDR3 nucleotides: TGTGCCTGGAGTCGAGGACAGGGACGAGTAGAGGAGCAGTACTTC.

Regarding this clone: A far larger clone is one base from this, pointing to a likely read error. The chain has TRBV6-4 and TRBJ1-2; the D gene is possibly TRBD1 (6 bases). The germline V and J ends were trimmed by 4 bases and 5 bases, with 14 bases remaining between them. The length of the CDR3 is 14 residues. Germline CDR1 is MRHNA and CDR2 is SNTAGT. The CDR3 DNA reads TGTGCCAGCAGTGGCTCAGCAGGGGTTTATGGCTACACCTTC. Amino acid sequence: CASSGSAGVYGYTF.

This rearrangement joins TRBV7-5 to TRBJ2-5; TRBD2 is the table's D call and was not checked against the DNA. TRBV7-5 is given as a pseudogene. The length of the CDR3 is 16 residues. As DNA, the CDR3 is TGTGTCAGAAGCTCCGGACTAGCGGGGCGAAAAGAGACCCAGTACTTC. The encoded protein is CVRSSGLAGRKETQYF.

The CDR3 loop is CASSPSGGLNTEAFF. The CDR3 DNA follows: TGCGCCAGCAGCCCCAGCGGGGGGCTGAACACTGAAGCTTTCTTT. J is TRBJ1-1 and V is TRBV5-1; a possible D gene is TRBD1 (6 bases). Germline V lookup: CDR1 SGHRS, CDR2 YFSETQ. This CDR3 spans 15 amino acids. V lost 4 bases to trimming and J lost 0 bases, with 13 bases between them. Using reference TRBV5-1 and TRBJ1-1 for the parts outside the CDR3, the full variable domain is KAGVTQTPRYLIKTRGQQVTLSCSPISGHRSVSWYQQTPGQGLQFLFEYFSETQRNKGNFPGRFSGRQFSNSRSEMNVSTLELGDSALYLCASSPSGGLNTEAFFGQGTRLTVV.